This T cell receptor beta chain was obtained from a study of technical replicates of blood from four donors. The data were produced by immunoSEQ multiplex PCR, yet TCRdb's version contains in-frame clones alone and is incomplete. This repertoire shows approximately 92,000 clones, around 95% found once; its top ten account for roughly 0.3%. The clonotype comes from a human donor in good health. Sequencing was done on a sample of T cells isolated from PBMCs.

The CDR3 DNA follows: TGCGCCAGCAGCCAAGACCCCTACTACGAGCAGTACTTC. Translating gives CASSQDPYYEQYF. V is TRBV4-3 and J is TRBJ2-7; the D is unclear. V lost 0 bases and J lost 3, with 6 bases in between. This CDR3 spans 13 amino acids. CDR1 and CDR2 (germline): LGHNA, YSLEER.